This TCR beta chain was found in a study of early T cells in non-severe SARS-CoV-2 infection. Individual cDNA molecules received unique molecular identifiers. Each CDR3 protein is one row after TCRdb ran MiXCR on the 5' RACE reads. The table lists about 56,000 distinct CDR3 sequences, more than 12% of them singletons, with over 3.5% in the top ten. The CDR3 contains 19 residues. V dropped 4 bases and J dropped 0; count of bases not matched to a gene: 11. Germline CDR1 reads WNHNN; CDR2 reads SYGVQD (reference sequence). The specimen comprised whole blood, sampled at baseline. The clonotype comes from an adult who was a healthcare worker with PCR-confirmed SARS-CoV-2 infection or an uninfected control (not recorded which). The chain links TRBV10-1 to TRBJ2-6; TRBD1 agrees at 8 bases. The CDR3 spells CASSGSWDRTFSGANVLTF. The DNA of the CDR3 is TGCGCCAGCAGTGGGTCTTGGGACAGGACTTTCTCTGGGGCCAACGTCCTGACTTTC.